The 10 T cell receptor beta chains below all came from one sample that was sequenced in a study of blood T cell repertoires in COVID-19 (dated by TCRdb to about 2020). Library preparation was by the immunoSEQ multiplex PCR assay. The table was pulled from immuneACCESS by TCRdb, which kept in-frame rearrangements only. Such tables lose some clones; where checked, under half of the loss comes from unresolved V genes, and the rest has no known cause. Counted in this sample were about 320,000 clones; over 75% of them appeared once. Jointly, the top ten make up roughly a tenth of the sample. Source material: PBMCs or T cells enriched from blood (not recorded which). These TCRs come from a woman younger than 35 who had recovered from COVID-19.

For the CDR3, the DNA is TGTGCCAGCAGCGTAGGTCAGAGGGCTTACACTGAAGCTTTCTTT. Protein sequence: CASSVGQRAYTEAFF. The rearrangement uses TRBV9 and TRBJ1-1; D call uncertain. Germline-derived CDR1 and CDR2 are SGDLS and YYNGEE. Trimming pared 0 bases from V and 3 bases from J, leaving 12 bases between. The length of the CDR3 is 15 residues.

The CDR3: CASSRQGLNQPQHF. CDR3 DNA: TGTGCCAGCAGTCGACAGGGGTTGAATCAGCCCCAGCATTTT. V usage is TRBV28 and J usage is TRBJ1-5; 8 positions match TRBD1. V gave up 5 bases and J gave up 4 bases; unmatched junction bases: 4. Germline-derived CDR1 and CDR2 are MDHEN and SYDVKM. CDR3 length: 14 amino acids.

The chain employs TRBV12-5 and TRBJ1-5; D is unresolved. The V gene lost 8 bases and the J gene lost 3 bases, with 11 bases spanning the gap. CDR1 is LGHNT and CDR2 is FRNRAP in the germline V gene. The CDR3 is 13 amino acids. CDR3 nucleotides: TGTGCTAGTATGGAGTGGGTCAATCAGCCCCAGCATTTT. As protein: CASMEWVNQPQHF.

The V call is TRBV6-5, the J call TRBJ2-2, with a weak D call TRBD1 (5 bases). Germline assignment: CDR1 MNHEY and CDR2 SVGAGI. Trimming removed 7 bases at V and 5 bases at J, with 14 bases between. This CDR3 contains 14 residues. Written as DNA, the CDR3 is TGTGCCAGCACCAGGGTATCAGAAACCGGGGAGCTGTTTTTT. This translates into CASTRVSETGELFF.

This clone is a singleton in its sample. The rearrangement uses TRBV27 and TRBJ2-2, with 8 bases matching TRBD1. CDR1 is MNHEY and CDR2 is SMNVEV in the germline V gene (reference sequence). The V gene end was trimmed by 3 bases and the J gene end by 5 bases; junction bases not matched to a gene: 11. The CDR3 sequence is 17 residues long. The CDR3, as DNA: TGTGCCAGCAGTTTCCTCCCCCGGACAGGGTTAACCGGGGAGCTGTTTTTT. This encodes CASSFLPRTGLTGELFF.

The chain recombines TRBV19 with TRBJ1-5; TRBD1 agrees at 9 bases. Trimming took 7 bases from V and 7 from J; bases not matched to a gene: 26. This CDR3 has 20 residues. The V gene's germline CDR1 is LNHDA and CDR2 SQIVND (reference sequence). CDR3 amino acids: CASTTILGTGKGFRAQPQHF. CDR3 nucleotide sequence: TGTGCCAGTACTACTATCTTAGGGACAGGGAAAGGATTCCGCGCGCAGCCCCAGCATTTT. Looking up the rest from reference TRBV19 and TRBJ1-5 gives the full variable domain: DGGITQSPKYLFRKEGQNVTLSCEQNLNHDAMYWYRQDPGQGLRLIYYSQIVNDFQKGDIAEGYSVSREKKESFPLTVTSAQKNPTAFYLCASTTILGTGKGFRAQPQHFGDGTRLSIL.

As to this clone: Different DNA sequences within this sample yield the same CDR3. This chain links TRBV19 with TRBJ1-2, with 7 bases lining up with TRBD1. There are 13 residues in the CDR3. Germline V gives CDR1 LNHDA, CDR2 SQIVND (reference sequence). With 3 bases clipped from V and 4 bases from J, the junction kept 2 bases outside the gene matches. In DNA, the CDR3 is TGTGCCAGTAGTATCGCAGGGGGCTATGGCTACACCTTC. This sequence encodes CASSIAGGYGYTF. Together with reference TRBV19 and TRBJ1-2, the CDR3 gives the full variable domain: DGGITQSPKYLFRKEGQNVTLSCEQNLNHDAMYWYRQDPGQGLRLIYYSQIVNDFQKGDIAEGYSVSREKKESFPLTVTSAQKNPTAFYLCASSIAGGYGYTFGSGTRLTVV.

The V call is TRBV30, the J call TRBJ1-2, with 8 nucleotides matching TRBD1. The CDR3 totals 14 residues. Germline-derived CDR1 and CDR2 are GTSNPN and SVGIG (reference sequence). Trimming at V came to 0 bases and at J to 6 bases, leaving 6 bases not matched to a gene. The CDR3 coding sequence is TGTGCCTGGAGTGTACATCAGGGGGCGAATGGCTACACCTTC. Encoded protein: CAWSVHQGANGYTF.

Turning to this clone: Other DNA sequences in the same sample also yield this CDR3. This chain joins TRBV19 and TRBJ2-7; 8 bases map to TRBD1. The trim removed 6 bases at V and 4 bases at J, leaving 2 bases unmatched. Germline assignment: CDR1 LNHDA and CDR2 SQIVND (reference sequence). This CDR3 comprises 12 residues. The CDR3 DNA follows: TGTGCCAGTAGCGGACAGGGATACGAGCAGTACTTC. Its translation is CASSGQGYEQYF.

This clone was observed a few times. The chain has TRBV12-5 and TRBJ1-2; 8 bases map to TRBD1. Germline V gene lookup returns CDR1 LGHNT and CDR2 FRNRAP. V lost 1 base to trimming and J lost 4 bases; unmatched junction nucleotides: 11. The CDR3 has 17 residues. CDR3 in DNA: TGTGCTAGTGGTTTGGCCCTCTCCTCCGACAGGGGCTATGGCTACACCTTC. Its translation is CASGLALSSDRGYGYTF.